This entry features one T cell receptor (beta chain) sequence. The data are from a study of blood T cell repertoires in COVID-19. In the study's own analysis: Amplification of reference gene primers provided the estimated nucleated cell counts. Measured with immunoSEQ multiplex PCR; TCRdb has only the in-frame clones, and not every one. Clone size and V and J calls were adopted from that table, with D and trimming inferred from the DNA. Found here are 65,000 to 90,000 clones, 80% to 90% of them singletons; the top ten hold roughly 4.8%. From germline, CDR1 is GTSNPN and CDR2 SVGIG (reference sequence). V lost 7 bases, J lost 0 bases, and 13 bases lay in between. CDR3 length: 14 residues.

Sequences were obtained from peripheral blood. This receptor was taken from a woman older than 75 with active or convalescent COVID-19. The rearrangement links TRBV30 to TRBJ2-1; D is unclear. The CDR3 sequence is CASAASGSYNEQFF. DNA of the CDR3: TGTGCCTCGGCCGCGTCGGGCTCCTACAATGAGCAGTTCTTC. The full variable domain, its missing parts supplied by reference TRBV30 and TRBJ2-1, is SQTIHQWPATLVQPVGSPLSLECTVEGTSNPNLYWYRQAAGRGLQLLFYSVGIGQISSEVPQNLSASRPQDRQFILSSKKLLLSDSGFYLCASAASGSYNEQFFGPGTRLTVL.